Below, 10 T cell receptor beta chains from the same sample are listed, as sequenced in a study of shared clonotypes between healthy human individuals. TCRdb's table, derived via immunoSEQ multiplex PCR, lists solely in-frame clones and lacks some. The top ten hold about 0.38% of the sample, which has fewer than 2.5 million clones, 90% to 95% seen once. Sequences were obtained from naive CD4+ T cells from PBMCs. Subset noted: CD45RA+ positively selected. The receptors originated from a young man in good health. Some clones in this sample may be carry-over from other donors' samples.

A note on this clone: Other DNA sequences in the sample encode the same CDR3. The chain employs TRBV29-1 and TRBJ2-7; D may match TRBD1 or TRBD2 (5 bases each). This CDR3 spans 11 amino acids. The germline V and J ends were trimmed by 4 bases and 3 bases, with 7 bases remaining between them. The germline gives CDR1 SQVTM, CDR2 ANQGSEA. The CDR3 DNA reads TGCAGCGTTGGAGGGGACTACGAGCAGTACTTC. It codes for CSVGGDYEQYF.

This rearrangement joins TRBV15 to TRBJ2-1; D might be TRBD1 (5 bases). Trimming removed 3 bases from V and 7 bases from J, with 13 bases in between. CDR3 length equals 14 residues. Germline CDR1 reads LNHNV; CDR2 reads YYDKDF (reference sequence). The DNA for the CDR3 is TGTGCCACCAGCAGGGCAGGGATATGGAATGAGCAGTTCTTC. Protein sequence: CATSRAGIWNEQFF.

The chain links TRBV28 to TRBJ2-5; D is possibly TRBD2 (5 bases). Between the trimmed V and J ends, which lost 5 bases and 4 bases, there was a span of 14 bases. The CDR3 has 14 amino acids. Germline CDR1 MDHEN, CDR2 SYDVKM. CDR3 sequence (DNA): TGTGCCAGCAGTAAGACGGGATCCGGAGAGACCCAGTACTTC. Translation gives CASSKTGSGETQYF.

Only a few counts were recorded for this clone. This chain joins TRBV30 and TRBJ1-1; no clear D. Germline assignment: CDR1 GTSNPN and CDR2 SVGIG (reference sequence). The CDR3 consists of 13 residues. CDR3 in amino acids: CAWGRAPNTEAFF. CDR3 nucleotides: TGTGCATGGGGTAGGGCCCCGAACACTGAAGCTTTCTTT.

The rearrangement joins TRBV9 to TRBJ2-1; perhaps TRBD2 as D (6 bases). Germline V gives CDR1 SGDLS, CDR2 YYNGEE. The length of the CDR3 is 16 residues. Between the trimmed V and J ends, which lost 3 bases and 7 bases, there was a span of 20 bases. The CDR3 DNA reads TGTGCCAGCAGCGCATTAGGAGGGGTCCCCGGGAATGAGCAGTTCTTC. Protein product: CASSALGGVPGNEQFF.

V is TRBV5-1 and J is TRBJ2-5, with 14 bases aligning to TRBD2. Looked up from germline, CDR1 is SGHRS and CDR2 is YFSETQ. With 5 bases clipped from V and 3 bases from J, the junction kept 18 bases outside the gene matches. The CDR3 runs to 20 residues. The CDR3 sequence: CASRAGVRARGLAGEETQYF. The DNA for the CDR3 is TGCGCCAGCAGGGCCGGGGTCCGGGCCCGGGGACTAGCGGGAGAAGAGACCCAGTACTTC. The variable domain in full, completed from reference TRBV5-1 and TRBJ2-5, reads KAGVTQTPRYLIKTRGQQVTLSCSPISGHRSVSWYQQTPGQGLQFLFEYFSETQRNKGNFPGRFSGRQFSNSRSEMNVSTLELGDSALYLCASRAGVRARGLAGEETQYFGPGTRLLVL.

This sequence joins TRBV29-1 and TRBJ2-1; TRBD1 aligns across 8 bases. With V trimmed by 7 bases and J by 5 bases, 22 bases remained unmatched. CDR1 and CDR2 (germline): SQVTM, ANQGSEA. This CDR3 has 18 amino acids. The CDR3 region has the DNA TGCAGCGCGACCGGGACAGGTGCCCCCAGATTCGGCCACAATGAGCAGTTCTTC. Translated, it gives CSATGTGAPRFGHNEQFF.

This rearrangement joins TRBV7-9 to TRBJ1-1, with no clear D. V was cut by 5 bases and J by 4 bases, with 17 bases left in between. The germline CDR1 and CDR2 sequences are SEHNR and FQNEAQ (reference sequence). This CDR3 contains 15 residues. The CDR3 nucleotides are TGTGCCAGCAGCCTCGGCCTCATTGGGAGCACTGAAGCTTTCTTT. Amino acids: CASSLGLIGSTEAFF.

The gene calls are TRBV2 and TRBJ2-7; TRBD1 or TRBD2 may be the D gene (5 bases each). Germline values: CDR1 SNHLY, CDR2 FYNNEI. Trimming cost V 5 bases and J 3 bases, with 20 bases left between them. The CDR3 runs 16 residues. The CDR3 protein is CASSYTGPPGLYEQYF. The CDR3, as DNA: TGTGCCAGCAGTTATACGGGACCGCCGGGGCTCTACGAGCAGTACTTC.

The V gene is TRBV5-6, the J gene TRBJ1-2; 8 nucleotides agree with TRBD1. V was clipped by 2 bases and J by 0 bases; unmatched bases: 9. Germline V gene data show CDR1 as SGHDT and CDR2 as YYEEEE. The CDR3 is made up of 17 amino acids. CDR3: CASSLRTGFLANYGYTF. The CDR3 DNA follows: TGTGCCAGCAGCTTACGGACAGGGTTCCTGGCTAACTATGGCTACACCTTC.